This T cell receptor beta chain was profiled in a study of early T cells in non-severe SARS-CoV-2 infection. Across the study: Whole-blood bulk RNA, unsorted, was sequenced, and chains were unpaired.

Study-wide findings and caveats: Matching results from VDJdb favored anti-spike CD8 responses, leaving private and CD4 specificities undetected.

Remarks on this clonotype: Its target is unknown.

Individually, cDNA molecules had unique molecular identifiers attached to them. MiXCR, applied by TCRdb to the 5' RACE reads, yields one record per CDR3 protein. The sample has approximately 47,000 distinct CDR3 sequences; roughly 6.2% are singletons. The origin of this receptor is an adult who was a healthcare worker with PCR-confirmed SARS-CoV-2 infection or an uninfected control (not recorded which). The sample consisted of whole blood, taken at baseline.

The DNA for the CDR3 is TGTGCCAGCAGTCAGGGGACTAGCGGCCCAGAGCAGTACTTC. It specifies CASSQGTSGPEQYF. The chain combines TRBV6-6 with TRBJ2-7; TRBD2 agrees at 11 bases. V lost 5 bases, J lost 7 bases, and 7 bases stayed unmatched. The CDR3 extends over 14 amino acids. From germline, CDR1 is MNHNY and CDR2 SVGAGI (reference sequence).